This T cell receptor (beta chain) was captured in a study of neurological immune-mediated disorders (dated by TCRdb to the late 2010s). Study-level background: Among the approximately 35 multiple sclerosis patients, around 30 had relapsing-remitting MS and 3 had secondary progressive MS. The cohort was made up of about 68 subjects, consisting of around 14 HAM/TSP patients, about 34 multiple sclerosis patients and around 20 healthy controls. The study compared peripheral blood TCR-beta repertoires of HTLV-I-associated myelopathy (HAM/TSP) patients, multiple sclerosis patients and healthy controls using UMI-based sequencing. Longitudinal samples, technical triplicates and paired sorted CD4+ and CD8+ T-cell subsets, alongside PBMC samples, were included among the approximately 99 TCR-beta libraries.

To synthesize cDNA, template-switch 5'RACE was performed with a primer carrying a 10-nucleotide random unique molecular identifier so that each TCR transcript was tagged. Every sequencing run covered 15-18 subjects and yielded more than 200 million TCR-beta sequences. Total RNA was extracted with the RNeasy kit. The KAPA Real-time Library Amplification kit was used to amplify TCR-beta VDJ regions with primers targeting the TCR constant region and the 5'RACE anchor. A first PCR added sample indexes and Illumina adaptors, after which a second PCR increased the library yield. The roughly 650 bp TCR product was size-selected on a 2% E-gel SizeSelection system after Ampure bead purification. Before pooling, libraries had their quality checked on a Bioanalyzer, their concentration measured with Qubit, and their quantity determined with the Kapa Library Quantification kit. Paired-end 2 x 150 bp sequencing of the libraries was performed on an Illumina HiSeq 2500. To increase sequence diversity, roughly 24-31% phiX was spiked into each library pool. Processing in the source paper ran as follows. The UMI-based MiGEC pipeline processed quality-filtered reads and removed over 80% of raw TCR sequences during error correction. IMGT germline references were used for aligning VDJ genes, and each clonotype was defined as a unique CDR3 amino acid sequence together with its V-J genes. Clonal expansion, Shannon diversity and CDR3 relatedness were evaluated with VDJtools (CalcPairwiseDistances, ClusterSamples), while phylogenetic trees were built in CLCbio workbench. Clones with at least 8 unique UMIs were defined as expanded, with this threshold being based on coefficient-of-variation modelling across technical triplicates. TCRdb reran the public reads through fastp at Q25 and MiXCR, keeping productive beta chains. CDR3 protein duplicates are merged, each entry listing the most common genes and DNA. TCRdb assigned the V and J calls; the authors' analysis was not used. The sample yields approximately 65,000 distinct CDR3 sequences; roughly 5% were counted once. In total, the top ten clones hold around 5.1% of the sample.

The table lists this clonotype with many counts. No cognate antigen has been identified for it. Base qualities are missing; no much larger clone stands one base away. For the unsorted PBMC libraries, 2 million PBMCs were stored in RNAlater at -80 degrees C until RNA extraction and were used to generate the libraries. Multiple sclerosis patients were enrolled in a US clinical protocol under which disease progression was evaluated by magnetic resonance imaging. PBMCs were separated from peripheral blood using Ficoll-Hypaque density gradient centrifugation and then cryopreserved in liquid nitrogen. Points the paper makes about the study in general: Phylogenetic analysis grouped repertoires from 18 of 34 MS patients into a cluster of related CDR3 sequences, suggesting a possible repertoire-level signature. TCR clonal expansion was highest in HAM/TSP patients and lowest in MS patients, with MS patients falling below even healthy controls. No clinical or MRI features were associated with the MS cluster, and the authors said that larger cohorts are needed. No identical CDR3 amino acid sequences were shared among expanded clones across subjects, suggesting private TCR-beta repertoires in all groups.

The CDR1 and CDR2 encoded by the germline V gene are SGHRS and YFSETQ. Spanning cysteine to phenylalanine, the CDR3 consists of 15 amino acids. The retained sequence is limited to the CDR3, 45 bases, with the frame set at the first base. V ends up 0 bases short and J 5 bases short, with an unmatched junction base count of 3. Sequencing input: PBMCs. The receptor chain draws on TRBV5-1 and TRBJ2-1; 9 bases in the middle match TRBD1. This TCR came from a human donor with multiple sclerosis. The donor label of this sample is uncertain. The CDR3 sequence is CASSLGDRADNEQFF. The DNA reads TGCGCCAGCAGCTTGGGGGACAGGGCCGACAATGAGCAGTTCTTC.